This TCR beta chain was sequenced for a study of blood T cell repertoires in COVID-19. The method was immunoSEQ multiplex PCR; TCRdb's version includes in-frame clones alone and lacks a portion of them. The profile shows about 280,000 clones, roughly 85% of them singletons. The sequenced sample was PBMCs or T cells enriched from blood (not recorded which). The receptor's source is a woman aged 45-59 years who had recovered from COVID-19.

CDR3: CASSAGTRPYNEQFF. Here the CDR3 DNA reads TGTGCCAGCAGTGCAGGGACAAGACCTTACAATGAGCAGTTCTTC. The chain is built from TRBV25-1 and TRBJ2-1, with a tentative D call TRBD1 (6 bases). Per germline, CDR1 MGHDK and CDR2 SYGVNS. Trimming pared 4 bases from V and 4 bases from J, leaving 14 bases between. The CDR3 length is 15 residues. Complete variable domain (other parts from reference TRBV25-1 and TRBJ2-1): EADIYQTPRYLVIGTGKKITLECSQTMGHDKMYWYQQDPGMELHLIHYSYGVNSTEKGDLSSESTVSRIRTEHFPLTLESARPSHTSQYLCASSAGTRPYNEQFFGPGTRLTVL.